The sequence of this T cell receptor (beta chain) was determined in a study of blood T cell repertoires in COVID-19. Study-level background: Sources were T cells, B-cell-depleted T cells, or PBMCs; the material itself was cDNA or gDNA.

Between the trimmed V and J ends, which lost 5 bases and 2 bases, there was a span of 13 bases. Germline assignment: CDR1 SEHNR and CDR2 FQNEAQ (reference sequence). This CDR3 is 15 amino acids long. In the original analysis: Estimated nucleated cell counts came from reference gene primer amplification. Sequencing was performed with immunoSEQ multiplex PCR; in TCRdb, only in-frame clones are kept and a portion is missing. Clonal size and the V and J genes are those of that table, whereas D and trimming came from the DNA. Among about 240,000 clones listed, about 84% were seen once. The rearrangement joins TRBV7-9 to TRBJ1-5; D is unclear. The sequence derives from an elderly man with acute or convalescent COVID-19. Sequencing input: peripheral blood. CDR3 bases: TGTGCCAGCAGCACATCCGGGGTAGGCAATCAGCCCCAGCATTTT. Protein: CASSTSGVGNQPQHF.